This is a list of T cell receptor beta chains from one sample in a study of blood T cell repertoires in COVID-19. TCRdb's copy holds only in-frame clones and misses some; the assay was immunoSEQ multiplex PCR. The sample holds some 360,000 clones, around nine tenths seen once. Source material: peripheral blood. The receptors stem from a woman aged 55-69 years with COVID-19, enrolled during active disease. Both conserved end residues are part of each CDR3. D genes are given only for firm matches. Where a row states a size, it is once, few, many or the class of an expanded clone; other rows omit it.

CATSRGSVPNTEAFF,TGTGCCACCAGCAGAGGGAGTGTGCCTAACACTGAAGCTTTCTTT,TRBJ1-1,.,TRBV15,.,15
CASAPGAVNTGELFF,TGTGCCAGCGCACCAGGGGCGGTGAACACCGGGGAGCTGTTTTTT,TRBJ2-2,.,TRBV25-1,once,15
CASSPWGTGGTGELFF,TGTGCCAGCAGCCCCTGGGGGACAGGGGGCACCGGGGAGCTGTTTTTT,TRBJ2-2,TRBD1,TRBV5-8,.,16
CASSAGQGGSPLHF,TGTGCCAGCAGCGCAGGACAGGGTGGATCACCCCTCCACTTT,TRBJ1-6,TRBD1,TRBV9,.,14
CASSSDRGFSYGYTF,TGTGCCAGCAGCTCGGACAGGGGGTTTAGCTATGGCTACACCTTC,TRBJ1-2,TRBD1,TRBV5-5,.,15
CASSPFQSSSGNTIYF,TGTGCCAGCTCACCATTTCAGTCATCCTCTGGAAACACCATATATTTT,TRBJ1-3,.,TRBV18,.,16
CASSSVWLGAGSSGNTIYF,TGCGCCAGCAGCTCTGTATGGTTAGGGGCCGGAAGCTCTGGAAACACCATATATTTT,TRBJ1-3,.,TRBV5-1,.,19
CASSLVGTDTQYF,TGTGCCAGCAGCTTGGTAGGCACAGATACGCAGTATTTT,TRBJ2-3,.,TRBV5-6,.,13
CAISESGVAGKGGELFF,TGTGCCATCAGTGAGTCCGGTGTAGCGGGGAAAGGTGGGGAGCTGTTTTTT,TRBJ2-2,TRBD2,TRBV10-3,.,17
CASSPTGRGRKDTEAFF,TGTGCCAGCAGCCCCACCGGCAGGGGGCGAAAGGACACTGAAGCTTTCTTT,TRBJ1-1,TRBD1,TRBV11-2,.,17
CASSLGLHTNEKLFF,TGTGCCAGCAGCTTAGGACTCCATACTAATGAAAAACTGTTTTTT,TRBJ1-4,.,TRBV11-2,.,15
CASSRQGENTEAFF,TGTGCCAGCTCTCGACAGGGAGAGAACACTGAAGCTTTCTTT,TRBJ1-1,TRBD1,TRBV2,.,14
CASSFSENTEAFF,TGTGCCAGCAGCTTTTCAGAGAACACTGAAGCTTTCTTT,TRBJ1-1,.,TRBV5-6,.,13
CASSPGTGSAEAFF,TGTGCCAGCAGCCCCGGGACAGGGTCTGCTGAAGCTTTCTTT,TRBJ1-1,TRBD1,TRBV7-8,.,14
CASSFSARQGGSPLHF,TGTGCCAGCAGTTTTAGCGCCCGACAGGGTGGTTCACCCCTCCACTTT,TRBJ1-6,TRBD1,TRBV6-5,.,16
CASRQDIALGYTF,TGCGCCAGCAGGCAGGACATAGCCTTGGGCTACACCTTC,TRBJ1-2,.,TRBV5-1,.,13
CASSIQGAGNTIYF,TGTGCCAGCAGCATCCAGGGGGCTGGAAACACCATATATTTT,TRBJ1-3,TRBD1,TRBV9,few,14
CASSRRVAGSNEKLFF,TGTGCCAGCAGCCGCAGGGTGGCCGGGTCTAATGAAAAACTGTTTTTT,TRBJ1-4,.,TRBV7-2,.,16
CASSSGQSHGYTF,TGTGCCAGCAGCTCCGGACAGTCCCATGGCTACACCTTC,TRBJ1-2,.,TRBV7-8,.,13
CASSPDRGGNGYTF,TGTGCCAGCAGTCCCGACAGGGGCGGGAATGGCTACACCTTC,TRBJ1-2,TRBD1,TRBV2,.,14